This entry describes one T cell receptor beta chain. As yet, its antigen is unknown. These data come from a study of T cells after yellow fever vaccination. Findings and limits, study-wide: Reappearance after the booster was seen for most primary-vaccination clones, at 95% to 96% CD4 and roughly 90% CD8. Weaker, the secondary response peaked sooner, at day 5 versus 15.

Each CDR3 protein is one row after TCRdb ran MiXCR on the 5' RACE reads. This sample carries under 150,000 distinct CDR3 sequences, 7.7% of them seen once, and the ten largest clones take roughly 0.76%. Germline CDR1 and CDR2: LGHDT and YNNKEL (reference sequence). Trimming removed 8 bases from V and 5 bases from J; junction bases left unmatched: 10. This CDR3 contains 15 residues. This receptor was obtained from a man aged 25 to 45 who received the YFV17D yellow fever vaccine. Sequenced here: CD4+ T cells sorted from PBMCs, sampled 5 days after the yellow fever booster vaccination. The rearrangement uses TRBV3-1 and TRBJ2-5; 11 bases fit TRBD2. This chain's CDR3 is CASCLGLAGGETQYF. The DNA of the CDR3 is TGTGCCAGCTGCCTCGGACTAGCGGGTGGGGAGACCCAGTACTTC.